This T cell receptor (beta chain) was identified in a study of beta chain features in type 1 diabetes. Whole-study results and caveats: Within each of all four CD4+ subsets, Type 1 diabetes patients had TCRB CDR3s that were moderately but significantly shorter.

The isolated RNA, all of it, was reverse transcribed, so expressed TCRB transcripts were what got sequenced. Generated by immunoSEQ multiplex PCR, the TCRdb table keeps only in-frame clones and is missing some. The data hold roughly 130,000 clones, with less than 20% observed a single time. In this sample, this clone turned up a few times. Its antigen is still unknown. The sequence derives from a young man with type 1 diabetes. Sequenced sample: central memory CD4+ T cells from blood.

In DNA form, the CDR3 reads TGCGCCAGCAGTGCAGGGGCGAACTATGGCTACACCTTC. Amino acids: CASSAGANYGYTF. This rearrangement joins TRBV10-2 to TRBJ1-2, with D possibly matching TRBD1 (6 bases). The CDR3 is 13 residues long. V was cut by 4 bases and J by 2 bases, with 8 bases left in between. The germline CDR1 and CDR2 sequences are WSHSY and SAAADI.